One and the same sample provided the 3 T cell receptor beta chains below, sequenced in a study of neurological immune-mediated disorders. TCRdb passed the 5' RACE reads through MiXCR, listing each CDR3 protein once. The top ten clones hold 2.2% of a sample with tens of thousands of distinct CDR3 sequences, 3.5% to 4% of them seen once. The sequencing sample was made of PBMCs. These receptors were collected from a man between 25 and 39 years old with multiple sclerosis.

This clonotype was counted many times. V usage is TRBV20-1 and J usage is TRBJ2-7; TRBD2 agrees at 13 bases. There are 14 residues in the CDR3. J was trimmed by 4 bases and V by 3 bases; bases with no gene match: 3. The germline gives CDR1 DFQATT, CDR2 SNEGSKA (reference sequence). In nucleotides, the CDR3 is TGCAGTGCTAGTGGGACTAGCGGGGTTTACGAGCAGTACTTC. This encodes CSASGTSGVYEQYF.

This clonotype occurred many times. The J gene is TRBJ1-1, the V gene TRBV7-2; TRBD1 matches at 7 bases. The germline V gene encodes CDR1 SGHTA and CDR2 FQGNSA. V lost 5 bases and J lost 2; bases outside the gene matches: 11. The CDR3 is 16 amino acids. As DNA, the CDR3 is TGTGCCAGCAGCCCAAAAAGGGACAGACGAAACACTGAAGCTTTCTTT. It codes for CASSPKRDRRNTEAFF.

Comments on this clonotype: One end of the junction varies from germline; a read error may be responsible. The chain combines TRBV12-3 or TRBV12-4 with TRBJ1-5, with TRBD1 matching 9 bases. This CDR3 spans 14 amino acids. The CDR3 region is CASSYRDRAQPQNF. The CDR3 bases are TGTGCCAGCAGTTATCGGGACAGGGCTCAGCCCCAGAATTTT.